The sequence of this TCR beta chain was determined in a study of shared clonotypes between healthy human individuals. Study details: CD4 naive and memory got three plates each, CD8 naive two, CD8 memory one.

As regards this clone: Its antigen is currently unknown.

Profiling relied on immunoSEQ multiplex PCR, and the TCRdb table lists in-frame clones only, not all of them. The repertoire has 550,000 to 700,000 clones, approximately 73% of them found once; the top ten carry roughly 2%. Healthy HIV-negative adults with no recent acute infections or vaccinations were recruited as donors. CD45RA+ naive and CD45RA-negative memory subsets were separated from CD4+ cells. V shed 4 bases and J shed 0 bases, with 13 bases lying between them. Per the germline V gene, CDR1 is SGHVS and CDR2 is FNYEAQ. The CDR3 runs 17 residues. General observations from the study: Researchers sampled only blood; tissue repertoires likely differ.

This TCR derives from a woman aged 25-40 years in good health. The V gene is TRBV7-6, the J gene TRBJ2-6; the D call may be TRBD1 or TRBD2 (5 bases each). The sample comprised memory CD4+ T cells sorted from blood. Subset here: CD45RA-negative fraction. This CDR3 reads CASSSPGRSSGANVLTF. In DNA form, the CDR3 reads TGTGCCAGCAGCTCCCCGGGGCGCAGCTCTGGGGCCAACGTCCTGACTTTC.